This TCR beta chain appears in the sequencing data of a study of T cells after posttransplantation cyclophosphamide. Germline CDR1 DFQATT, CDR2 SNEGSKA (reference sequence). There are 11 residues in the CDR3. Trimming removed 7 bases at V and 6 bases at J, with 12 bases between. Using immunoSEQ multiplex PCR, the repertoire was profiled, and TCRdb retains in-frame clones only, with some absent. The sample has roughly 20,000 clones; approximately 74% are singletons. Busulfan-fludarabine conditioning, marrow transplant, and cyclophosphamide on days +3 and +4 were administered. The sample holds one count of this clone.

The sample in question was PBMCs, obtained after an allogeneic stem cell transplant with post-transplant cyclophosphamide. This chain links TRBV20-1 with TRBJ2-5; a possible D gene is TRBD1 (6 bases). The TCR sequence derives from a male patient aged 25-45 years who received an allogeneic stem cell transplant from a related donor, was CMV-positive, and had acute GVHD only. Some T cells here may be from the graft donor. The CDR3 DNA reads TGCAGTGTTACGAGGGGGAAGACCCAGTACTTC. Translation: CSVTRGKTQYF.